This T cell receptor beta chain was captured in a study of human T cells and chemical hapten exposure. Study-wide background: Diphenylcyclopropenone was administered weekly to the scalp of patients throughout the roughly 25-week study.

Specified time point: patch test 3, about 24 weeks after DPC sensitization. The treatment was: therapeutic diphenylcyclopropenone sensitization with weekly scalp DPC. Only a few counts were recorded for this clonotype. TCRdb independently ran MiXCR on the RACE reads; one entry per CDR3 protein. The table lists 130,000 or so distinct CDR3 sequences, 10% to 12% of them singletons, with 2% to 2.5% in the top ten. This CDR3 region has 14 residues. Germline-derived CDR1 and CDR2 are MDHEN and SYDVKM. Trimming stripped 8 bases from V and 5 bases from J, with 19 bases between. The chain recombines TRBV28 with TRBJ2-7; D is perhaps TRBD2 (5 bases). This receptor was identified in a woman in her 50s with alopecia areata. Some clones in this sample may be carry-over from other donors' samples. The specimen was whole blood, collected in connection with sensitization to the hapten diphenylcyclopropenone (DPC). DNA of the CDR3: TGTGCCAGCTGGGGAGACCGCGGGCGCGACGAGCAGTACTTC. It translates to CASWGDRGRDEQYF.